Reported below is one TCR beta chain. This specimen belongs to a study of cytomegalovirus exposure and HLA in healthy donors. In the PCR, 60 Vbeta and 13 Jbeta primers were used. Produced via immunoSEQ multiplex PCR; TCRdb's table is partial and in-frame only. The top ten clones hold about 2.4% of a sample with around 160,000 clones, roughly 77% of them seen once. This CDR3 spans 16 amino acids. The V and J ends lost 3 bases and 0 bases respectively, with 11 bases between them. CDR1 and CDR2 from the germline V gene are LNHDA and SQIVND (reference sequence). Specimen: PBMCs. The source of this sequence is a woman aged 40 to 55 in good health and CMV-seropositive. The rearrangement links TRBV19 to TRBJ1-4; unclear D gene. CDR3 sequence reads: CASSMGEGATNEKLFF. The CDR3 DNA follows: TGTGCCAGTAGTATGGGTGAGGGAGCAACTAATGAAAAACTGTTTTTT. The whole variable domain, remainder taken from reference TRBV19 and TRBJ1-4, is DGGITQSPKYLFRKEGQNVTLSCEQNLNHDAMYWYRQDPGQGLRLIYYSQIVNDFQKGDIAEGYSVSREKKESFPLTVTSAQKNPTAFYLCASSMGEGATNEKLFFGSGTQLSVL.